The rows below give T cell receptor beta chains drawn from one sample of a study of cytomegalovirus exposure and HLA in healthy donors. Produced via immunoSEQ multiplex PCR; TCRdb's table is partial and in-frame only. The sample carries 95,000 to 150,000 clones, 15% to 17% recorded once. The material sequenced was PBMCs. The receptors shown here come from a woman aged 18 to 35 in good health and CMV-seronegative. CDR3s include the opening cysteine and the closing phenylalanine or tryptophan. The order of the fields is J gene, CDR3 length, D gene, clone size, V gene, CDR3 protein, CDR3 DNA. D genes are given only for firm matches. Clone size is not always given. Where it is, it says once, few, many or a class for expanded clones.

j_gene: TRBJ2-2; len: 17; d_gene: NA; abundance: few; v_gene: TRBV7-2; CDR3aa: CASSLAVTGVNTGELFF; CDR3nt: TGTGCCAGCAGCTTAGCGGTTACAGGTGTGAACACCGGGGAGCTGTTTTTT
j_gene: TRBJ2-1; len: 17; d_gene: TRBD2; abundance: NA; v_gene: TRBV7-2; CDR3aa: CASSLVGLAATNNEQFF; CDR3nt: TGTGCCAGCAGCTTAGTAGGGCTAGCGGCTACAAACAATGAGCAGTTCTTC
j_gene: TRBJ2-1; len: 15; d_gene: TRBD2; abundance: NA; v_gene: TRBV9; CDR3aa: CASSVGLAGVNEQFF; CDR3nt: TGTGCCAGCAGCGTAGGGCTAGCGGGAGTGAATGAGCAGTTCTTC
j_gene: TRBJ2-3; len: 15; d_gene: TRBD1; abundance: few; v_gene: TRBV18; CDR3aa: CASSPPGQGTDTQYF; CDR3nt: TGTGCCAGCTCACCTCCGGGACAGGGCACAGATACGCAGTATTTT
j_gene: TRBJ2-7; len: 14; d_gene: TRBD1; abundance: few; v_gene: TRBV29-1; CDR3aa: CSVAPTGAFDEQYF; CDR3nt: TGCAGCGTTGCCCCGACAGGGGCGTTCGACGAGCAGTACTTC
j_gene: TRBJ2-3; len: 13; d_gene: NA; abundance: NA; v_gene: TRBV11-3; CDR3aa: CASSLGEADTQYF; CDR3nt: TGTGCCAGCAGCTTGGGGGAGGCAGATACGCAGTATTTT
j_gene: TRBJ1-1; len: 15; d_gene: NA; abundance: few; v_gene: TRBV5-1; CDR3aa: CASSLGRASNTEAFF; CDR3nt: TGCGCCAGCAGCTTGGGGAGGGCGTCGAACACTGAAGCTTTCTTT
j_gene: TRBJ1-6; len: 14; d_gene: TRBD1; abundance: NA; v_gene: TRBV9; CDR3aa: CASSGGQGNSPLHF; CDR3nt: TGTGCCAGCAGCGGGGGACAGGGCAATTCACCCCTCCACTTT
j_gene: TRBJ2-3; len: 15; d_gene: NA; abundance: NA; v_gene: TRBV11-2; CDR3aa: CASSLRPGRGDTQYF; CDR3nt: TGTGCCAGCAGCTTGAGACCGGGGAGAGGAGATACGCAGTATTTT
j_gene: TRBJ2-1; len: 14; d_gene: TRBD2; abundance: NA; v_gene: TRBV30; CDR3aa: CAWMGTSGRGEQFF; CDR3nt: TGTGCCTGGATGGGGACTAGCGGGAGAGGTGAGCAGTTCTTC
j_gene: TRBJ1-2; len: 15; d_gene: NA; abundance: NA; v_gene: TRBV27; CDR3aa: CASSLYLDSPNGYTF; CDR3nt: TGTGCCAGCAGTTTGTACCTCGACAGCCCCAATGGCTACACCTTC
j_gene: TRBJ2-5; len: 13; d_gene: NA; abundance: few; v_gene: TRBV7-8; CDR3aa: CASSPSAGSSQYF; CDR3nt: TGTGCCAGCAGCCCCTCGGCGGGTTCGTCCCAGTACTTC
j_gene: TRBJ2-7; len: 18; d_gene: TRBD2; abundance: NA; v_gene: TRBV10-1; CDR3aa: CASSDHLPTGGGLDEQYF; CDR3nt: TGCGCCAGCAGTGATCACCTGCCCACCGGCGGGGGATTGGACGAGCAGTACTTC
j_gene: TRBJ2-1; len: 15; d_gene: TRBD1; abundance: few; v_gene: TRBV6-1; CDR3aa: CASSDETGAYNEQFF; CDR3nt: TGTGCCAGCAGTGATGAGACAGGGGCCTACAATGAGCAGTTCTTC
j_gene: TRBJ1-4; len: 15; d_gene: TRBD1; abundance: NA; v_gene: TRBV18; CDR3aa: CASSLQGFGNEKLFF; CDR3nt: TGTGCCAGCTCACTACAGGGGTTTGGTAATGAAAAACTGTTTTTT
j_gene: TRBJ1-5; len: 17; d_gene: NA; abundance: few; v_gene: TRBV19; CDR3aa: CASSKGDTLVFDQPQHF; CDR3nt: TGTGCCAGTAGCAAAGGGGACACCCTAGTTTTCGATCAGCCCCAGCATTTT
j_gene: TRBJ1-5; len: 15; d_gene: NA; abundance: NA; v_gene: TRBV28; CDR3aa: CASSLTGTRNKPQHF; CDR3nt: TGTGCCAGCAGTTTAACCGGGACACGGAATAAGCCCCAGCATTTT
j_gene: TRBJ1-1; len: 14; d_gene: TRBD1; abundance: few; v_gene: TRBV28; CDR3aa: CASRRPRDRKAAFF; CDR3nt: TGTGCCAGTAGGAGACCCCGGGACAGGAAGGCAGCTTTCTTT
j_gene: TRBJ2-7; len: 15; d_gene: NA; abundance: few; v_gene: TRBV7-2; CDR3aa: CASRRAGRSPYEQYF; CDR3nt: TGTGCCAGCAGAAGGGCGGGAAGGTCCCCCTACGAGCAGTACTTC
j_gene: TRBJ2-3; len: 14; d_gene: NA; abundance: NA; v_gene: TRBV5-1; CDR3aa: CASSLDARTDTQYF; CDR3nt: TGCGCCAGCAGCTTGGATGCCCGGACAGATACGCAGTATTTT
j_gene: TRBJ2-7; len: 14; d_gene: NA; abundance: few; v_gene: TRBV5-1; CDR3aa: CASSAGQPSYEQYF; CDR3nt: TGCGCCAGCAGCGCGGGACAGCCCTCCTACGAGCAGTACTTC
j_gene: TRBJ1-1; len: 15; d_gene: NA; abundance: NA; v_gene: TRBV5-1; CDR3aa: CASSLYGGEGTEAFF; CDR3nt: TGCGCCAGCAGCTTGTATGGGGGCGAGGGCACTGAAGCTTTCTTT
j_gene: TRBJ2-3; len: 19; d_gene: TRBD2; abundance: NA; v_gene: TRBV6-1; CDR3aa: CASSEGWNSGGIGTDTQYF; CDR3nt: TGTGCCAGCAGTGAAGGGTGGAATAGCGGGGGGATCGGCACAGATACGCAGTATTTT
j_gene: TRBJ2-1; len: 17; d_gene: TRBD2; abundance: NA; v_gene: TRBV2; CDR3aa: CASKPGLAGAGYNEQFF; CDR3nt: TGTGCCAGCAAACCGGGACTAGCGGGAGCAGGCTACAATGAGCAGTTCTTC
j_gene: TRBJ1-4; len: 14; d_gene: TRBD1; abundance: few; v_gene: TRBV5-1; CDR3aa: CASSLQGTNEKLFF; CDR3nt: TGCGCCAGCAGCTTACAGGGGACTAATGAAAAACTGTTTTTT
j_gene: TRBJ2-6; len: 15; d_gene: NA; abundance: few; v_gene: TRBV9; CDR3aa: CASSVSGTGANVLTF; CDR3nt: TGTGCCAGCAGCGTCTCAGGGACTGGGGCCAACGTCCTGACTTTC
j_gene: TRBJ2-7; len: 16; d_gene: NA; abundance: few; v_gene: TRBV9; CDR3aa: CASSVDAPGLIYEQYF; CDR3nt: TGTGCCAGCAGCGTAGACGCACCGGGACTTATTTACGAGCAGTACTTC
j_gene: TRBJ1-5; len: 14; d_gene: NA; abundance: few; v_gene: TRBV28; CDR3aa: CATTYDAPNQPQHF; CDR3nt: TGTGCCACCACCTATGATGCCCCTAATCAGCCCCAGCATTTT
j_gene: TRBJ1-1; len: 12; d_gene: NA; abundance: NA; v_gene: TRBV29-1; CDR3aa: CSVHRKNTEAFF; CDR3nt: TGCAGCGTTCACAGGAAAAACACTGAAGCTTTCTTT
j_gene: TRBJ2-3; len: 15; d_gene: NA; abundance: NA; v_gene: TRBV28; CDR3aa: CASSLSGALVHTQYF; CDR3nt: TGTGCCAGCAGTTTAAGTGGGGCCCTGGTACATACGCAGTATTTT
j_gene: TRBJ2-3; len: 15; d_gene: NA; abundance: few; v_gene: TRBV5-1; CDR3aa: CASSLVSGSTDTQYF; CDR3nt: TGCGCCAGCAGCTTGGTTAGCGGAAGCACAGATACGCAGTATTTT
j_gene: TRBJ1-2; len: 13; d_gene: NA; abundance: NA; v_gene: TRBV5-8; CDR3aa: CASSLRRGYGYTF; CDR3nt: TGTGCCAGCAGCCTCAGGAGGGGTTATGGCTACACCTTC
j_gene: TRBJ1-1; len: 13; d_gene: TRBD1; abundance: NA; v_gene: TRBV28; CDR3aa: CASRTTGETEAFF; CDR3nt: TGTGCCAGCAGGACGACAGGGGAGACTGAAGCTTTCTTT
j_gene: TRBJ2-3; len: 15; d_gene: TRBD1; abundance: few; v_gene: TRBV11-2; CDR3aa: CASSLQGRFTDTQYF; CDR3nt: TGTGCCAGCAGTCTACAGGGGCGGTTCACAGATACGCAGTATTTT
j_gene: TRBJ2-7; len: 15; d_gene: TRBD1; abundance: NA; v_gene: TRBV28; CDR3aa: CASSPTGTDRYEQYF; CDR3nt: TGTGCCAGCAGTCCAACCGGGACAGACCGCTACGAGCAGTACTTC
j_gene: TRBJ2-1; len: 14; d_gene: TRBD1; abundance: few; v_gene: TRBV5-4; CDR3aa: CASSIPGDRDEQFF; CDR3nt: TGTGCCAGCAGCATTCCAGGGGACAGGGATGAGCAGTTCTTC
j_gene: TRBJ1-1; len: 13; d_gene: NA; abundance: NA; v_gene: TRBV7-9; CDR3aa: CASSSRRDTEAFF; CDR3nt: TGTGCCAGCAGCTCCCGGCGGGACACTGAAGCTTTCTTT
j_gene: TRBJ1-2; len: 12; d_gene: NA; abundance: NA; v_gene: TRBV2; CDR3aa: CAVDSRGDGYTF; CDR3nt: TGTGCCGTTGATAGCAGGGGTGATGGCTACACCTTC
j_gene: TRBJ1-1; len: 12; d_gene: TRBD1; abundance: NA; v_gene: TRBV15; CDR3aa: CATSRDRGLAFF; CDR3nt: TGTGCCACCAGCAGAGACAGGGGGCTTGCTTTCTTT
j_gene: TRBJ2-1; len: 15; d_gene: NA; abundance: NA; v_gene: TRBV15; CDR3aa: CATSRDRRGIDEQFF; CDR3nt: TGTGCCACCAGCAGAGATCGCAGGGGAATTGATGAGCAGTTCTTC
j_gene: TRBJ1-1; len: 15; d_gene: TRBD1; abundance: few; v_gene: TRBV5-4; CDR3aa: CASSLSPQGGSEAFF; CDR3nt: TGTGCCAGCAGCCTCTCCCCACAGGGGGGAAGTGAAGCTTTCTTT
j_gene: TRBJ1-1; len: 14; d_gene: NA; abundance: few; v_gene: TRBV28; CDR3aa: CASSLSQKNTEAFF; CDR3nt: TGTGCCAGCAGTTTAAGTCAGAAGAACACTGAAGCTTTCTTT
j_gene: TRBJ1-5; len: 13; d_gene: NA; abundance: NA; v_gene: TRBV5-4; CDR3aa: CASSPEVDQPQHF; CDR3nt: TGTGCCAGCAGCCCTGAGGTGGATCAGCCCCAGCATTTT
j_gene: TRBJ2-7; len: 13; d_gene: NA; abundance: NA; v_gene: TRBV5-6; CDR3aa: CASSFAGQDEQYF; CDR3nt: TGTGCCAGCAGCTTCGCAGGGCAGGACGAGCAGTACTTC
j_gene: TRBJ1-5; len: 14; d_gene: NA; abundance: NA; v_gene: TRBV30; CDR3aa: CAWSVNQINQPQHF; CDR3nt: TGTGCCTGGAGTGTGAACCAGATCAATCAGCCCCAGCATTTT
j_gene: TRBJ1-6; len: 15; d_gene: NA; abundance: NA; v_gene: TRBV5-4; CDR3aa: CASSVRAGNNSPLHF; CDR3nt: TGTGCCAGCAGCGTGAGGGCCGGGAATAATTCACCCCTCCACTTT
j_gene: TRBJ1-3; len: 16; d_gene: TRBD1; abundance: NA; v_gene: TRBV7-9; CDR3aa: CASIGRGLESGNTIYF; CDR3nt: TGTGCCAGCATCGGCAGGGGGCTAGAATCTGGAAACACCATATATTTT
j_gene: TRBJ2-3; len: 14; d_gene: TRBD2; abundance: few; v_gene: TRBV10-3; CDR3aa: CAILRGGQRDTQYF; CDR3nt: TGTGCCATCCTAAGGGGAGGGCAGAGAGATACGCAGTATTTT
j_gene: TRBJ2-1; len: 14; d_gene: NA; abundance: few; v_gene: TRBV27; CDR3aa: CASSQGLEYNEQFF; CDR3nt: TGTGCCAGCAGTCAGGGACTTGAATACAATGAGCAGTTCTTC
j_gene: TRBJ1-1; len: 14; d_gene: NA; abundance: few; v_gene: TRBV18; CDR3aa: CASSPSGGEIEAFF; CDR3nt: TGTGCCAGCTCCCCGAGCGGGGGTGAAATTGAAGCTTTCTTT
j_gene: TRBJ1-1; len: 14; d_gene: TRBD1; abundance: NA; v_gene: TRBV28; CDR3aa: CASRPGGEYTEAFF; CDR3nt: TGTGCCAGCAGGCCAGGGGGCGAATACACTGAAGCTTTCTTT
j_gene: TRBJ1-1; len: 15; d_gene: NA; abundance: NA; v_gene: TRBV7-9; CDR3aa: CASSLDGILNTEAFF; CDR3nt: TGTGCCAGCAGCTTAGACGGGATCCTGAACACTGAAGCTTTCTTT
j_gene: TRBJ2-6; len: 14; d_gene: TRBD2; abundance: few; v_gene: TRBV6-1; CDR3aa: CASTPSGERGVLTF; CDR3nt: TGTGCCAGCACTCCGAGCGGGGAGAGGGGCGTCCTGACTTTC
j_gene: TRBJ2-2; len: 16; d_gene: TRBD2; abundance: few; v_gene: TRBV19; CDR3aa: CASKTSGSKRTGELFF; CDR3nt: TGTGCCAGTAAGACTAGCGGGAGTAAACGCACCGGGGAGCTGTTTTTT
j_gene: TRBJ2-5; len: 14; d_gene: NA; abundance: NA; v_gene: TRBV29-1; CDR3aa: CSVEFSGIQETQYF; CDR3nt: TGCAGCGTTGAATTTAGCGGAATTCAAGAGACCCAGTACTTC
j_gene: TRBJ2-1; len: 16; d_gene: TRBD2; abundance: NA; v_gene: TRBV5-4; CDR3aa: CASSQGTSGTYNEQFF; CDR3nt: TGTGCCAGCAGCCAGGGGACTAGCGGGACCTACAATGAGCAGTTCTTC
j_gene: TRBJ1-2; len: 14; d_gene: NA; abundance: NA; v_gene: TRBV5-6; CDR3aa: CASSLIRGGYGYTF; CDR3nt: TGTGCCAGCAGCCTCATCCGCGGTGGCTATGGCTACACCTTC
j_gene: TRBJ2-3; len: 17; d_gene: TRBD2; abundance: NA; v_gene: TRBV6-1; CDR3aa: CASSQGTSVGGTDTQYF; CDR3nt: TGTGCCAGCAGTCAAGGGACTAGCGTGGGGGGCACAGATACGCAGTATTTT